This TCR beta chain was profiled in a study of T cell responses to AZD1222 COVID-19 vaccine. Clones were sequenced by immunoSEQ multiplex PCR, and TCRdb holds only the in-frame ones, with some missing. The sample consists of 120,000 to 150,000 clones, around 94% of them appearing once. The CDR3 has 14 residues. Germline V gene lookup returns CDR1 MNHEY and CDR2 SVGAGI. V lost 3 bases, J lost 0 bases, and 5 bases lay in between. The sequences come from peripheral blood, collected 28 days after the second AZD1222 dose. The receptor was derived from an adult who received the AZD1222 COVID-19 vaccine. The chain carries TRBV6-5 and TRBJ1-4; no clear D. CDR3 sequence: CASSYLPTNEKLFF. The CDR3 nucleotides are TGTGCCAGCAGTTATTTACCAACTAATGAAAAACTGTTTTTT.